This entry concerns a single T cell receptor (beta chain). Its antigen has not been determined. It has no much larger one-base neighbor in the sample; base qualities were not kept. The data derive from a study of T cell responses to AZD1222 COVID-19 vaccine listed by TCRdb under 2021. About the investigation overall: Because spike-specific TCR depth and breadth did not differ between the two schedules, AZD1222 recipients who got a second dose at roughly 4 weeks were pooled with those who got a second dose at roughly 12 weeks. Trial participants were enrolled by age into subgroups of 18-55, 56-69 and 70-plus years, and 148, 28 and 57 TCR-sequenced participants, respectively, were included in these subgroups. TCR sequencing covered approximately 230 trial participants: about 210 given two doses of AZD1222 and some 25 given two doses of MenACWY control vaccine. What the authors observed across the whole study: Only six or seven AZD1222 recipients were SARS-CoV-2 seropositive at baseline, limiting conclusions about previously exposed vaccinees. A significant rise in spike-specific TCR breadth and depth was observed after two AZD1222 doses relative to day 0 and relative to MenACWY recipients. Vaccine-associated CD4 TCRs spanned the whole spike protein, with dominant responses in regions 160-218 and 743-854. Because no samples from the day 14 peak response were available, repertoires could be characterized only after the peak T cell response. The 56-69-year group was small, and its depth increase did not reach significance, likely because of low power. Reportedly, close to half of the unique spike-specific TCRs recognized epitopes lying outside the regions that are mutated in the B.1.351 and B.1.1.7 variants. Most participants were white British and females outnumbered males, and the authors suggested that clonal diversity may have been underestimated.

The CDR3 regions of human TCRbeta chains were analyzed by immunosequencing. On the authors' methods: Repertoire TCRs were matched against a reference library of SARS-CoV-2-specific TCRs generated with the MIRA antigen-specificity platform. Breadth meant the fraction of unique TCRs that were SARS-CoV-2-associated, whereas depth meant the fraction of total T cells that were SARS-CoV-2-associated. Using the MIRA data, each spike-specific TCR was mapped to the spike region that the TCR reacts to and placed in a CD4 or CD8 class. Log10-transformed breadth and depth values were compared by one-way ANOVA with Sidak's multiple comparisons tests. This immuneACCESS table, as held by TCRdb, lists in-frame sequences with V and J called but not all clones. Of the missing ones, under half trace to an unresolved V gene in checked studies; the others have no known cause. V, J and clone size reflect that table, while D and trimming were determined from the DNA. Recorded for this sample are about 110,000 clones; roughly nine tenths of them occurred a single time. The ten largest make up roughly 3.2% of the sample.

In light of the paper, this sample's time point label describes: baseline before first vaccination. The vaccinee samples were drawn from two UK trials, COV001 and COV002, one of which was a single-blind randomized controlled phase 2/3 trial testing AZD1222 (ChAdOx1 nCoV-19) in healthy adults. Trial participant PBMC samples were collected at day 0 and day 28 after the second dose for TCRbeta chain sequencing. Sequenced here: peripheral blood, sampled on day 0 of AZD1222 vaccination. The sequence was collected from an adult in good health.

The CDR3 in this case is CASSFSGYNEQFF. At the DNA level, the sequence is TGTGCCAGCAGTTTTTCAGGTTACAATGAGCAGTTCTTC. The rearranged chain carries TRBV27 and TRBJ2-1; the D gene assignment is ambiguous. V is shortened by 3 bases, J by 4 bases, and the region joining them spans 7 bases. CDR1 is given as MNHEY and CDR2 as SMNVEV, both from the germline V gene (reference sequence). The CDR3 spans 13 residues, from the cysteine through the phenylalanine. The DNA shown is the 39-base CDR3, in frame from base 1.